This TCR beta chain was recorded in a study of shared clonotypes between healthy human individuals. Study as a whole: The cohort comprised a couple of women and a few men. Their ages spanned 18 to 49 years.

CDR3 length equals 15 residues. V dropped 2 bases and J dropped 6; count of bases not matched to a gene: 9. From germline, CDR1 is SGHRS and CDR2 YFSETQ. At a deep level, the assay was run. Data came from immunoSEQ multiplex PCR; TCRdb stores just in-frame clones and leaves some out. The sample lists about 2.4 million clones, roughly 93% seen once, with approximately 0.36% in the top ten. Material for sequencing was naive CD4+ T cells from PBMCs. Subset defined: CD45RA+ positively selected. The clonotype originates from a young man in good health. Some clones in this sample may be carry-over from other donors' samples. The chain combines TRBV5-1 with TRBJ2-3; 7 bases are shared with TRBD2. This chain's CDR3 is CASSLYGGSEDTQYF. The CDR3 DNA sequence: TGCGCCAGCAGCTTATACGGCGGGAGTGAGGATACGCAGTATTTT.